The 27 T cell receptor beta chains below come from one sample, sequenced in a study of blood T cell repertoires in COVID-19. The assay was immunoSEQ multiplex PCR, and TCRdb's table has in-frame clones only and misses some. The sample has 250,000 to 300,000 clones; around 85% are singletons. The material sequenced was peripheral blood. These receptors all stem from a woman aged 70-85 years with acute or convalescent COVID-19.

This clone has only a few counts. The gene calls are TRBV5-1 and TRBJ2-1, with TRBD2 identical over 9 bases. This CDR3 has 15 residues. V was pared by 0 bases and J by 7 bases, with 5 bases of the junction left unmatched. Germline assignment: CDR1 SGHRS and CDR2 YFSETQ. In DNA form, the CDR3 reads TGCGCCAGCAGCTTGGGGACTAGCGACTCTAATGAGCAGTTCTTC. It translates to CASSLGTSDSNEQFF.

CDR3 sequence (DNA): TGTGCCATCAGTGGGCCATTGGGACTAGCGGGGGGTCCCTCCTACAATGAGCAGTTCTTC. It encodes CAISGPLGLAGGPSYNEQFF. The chain carries TRBV10-3 and TRBJ2-1; 15 bases are shared with TRBD2. Germline CDR1 ENHRY, CDR2 SYGVKD. Germline trimming cut 4 bases from V and 0 bases from J; bases unmatched to any gene: 10. The CDR3 loop spans 20 amino acids.

The chain is built from TRBV6-5 and TRBJ1-2, with D possibly matching TRBD1 (5 bases). CDR1 and CDR2 from the germline V gene are MNHEY and SVGAGI. The CDR3 loop spans 14 amino acids. Trimming removed 2 bases at V and 2 bases at J, with 9 bases between. CDR3 protein: CASSYRQQNYGYTF. In nucleotides, the CDR3 is TGTGCCAGCAGTTACCGACAGCAGAACTATGGCTACACCTTC.

This clone came up a few times. The J gene is TRBJ1-3, the V gene TRBV28; D may be TRBD1 (5 bases). Germline CDR1 is MDHEN and CDR2 is SYDVKM. The CDR3 is 16 residues long. Trimming left V 4 bases short and J 4 bases short, with 17 bases between. CDR3 loop: CASSSHRPAEGNTIYF. The CDR3 bases are TGTGCCAGCAGTTCACACAGGCCCGCGGAGGGAAACACCATATATTTT.

The CDR3 reads CATSDSGQQPQHF. CDR3 coding DNA: TGTGCCACCAGTGATTCGGGACAGCAGCCCCAGCATTTT. This chain links TRBV24-1 with TRBJ1-5, with TRBD1 matching 7 bases. The CDR3 runs to 13 residues. The junction had 1 base not matched to a gene; V was cut back by 2 bases and J by 7 bases. The germline gives CDR1 KGHDR, CDR2 SFDVKD.

The chain is built from TRBV14 and TRBJ1-2, with unresolved D. The CDR3 spans 13 residues. The V end was cut by 3 bases, the J end by 0 bases, with 5 bases between. Germline loops: CDR1 SGHDN, CDR2 FVKESK. CDR3 DNA sequence: TGTGCCAGCAGCCATTGGCCTAACTATGGCTACACCTTC. This codes for CASSHWPNYGYTF.

This chain joins TRBV5-4 and TRBJ1-6; D unresolved. The CDR3 is 14 residues long. Per germline, CDR1 SGHNT and CDR2 YYREEE (reference sequence). The V end lost 3 bases, the J end lost 5 bases, and 9 bases lay between the germline ends. In nucleotides, the CDR3 is TGTGCCAGCAGCTATGATCCAGATAATTCACCCCTCCACTTT. Translated: CASSYDPDNSPLHF.

The genes are TRBV6-5 and TRBJ1-1; D is unclear. V shed 7 bases and J shed 4 bases, with 10 bases lying between them. Germline V lookup: CDR1 MNHEY, CDR2 SVGAGI. This CDR3 is 12 amino acids long. The CDR3 sequence: CASMLIGTEAFF. The CDR3 nucleotides read TGTGCCAGCATGTTAATCGGCACTGAAGCTTTCTTT.

This chain uses TRBV28 with TRBJ1-2; 7 nucleotides align to TRBD1. The junction had 14 bases not matched to a gene; V was cut back by 6 bases and J by 4 bases. Germline CDR1 reads MDHEN; CDR2 reads SYDVKM. CDR3 length: 16 residues. The CDR3 DNA reads as TGTGCCAGCAGGGGACAGCGACTAGGGTTCGGCTATGGCTACACCTTC. Translation gives CASRGQRLGFGYGYTF.

The chain combines TRBV2 with TRBJ2-7; 9 bases are a match to TRBD1. CDR3 length: 15 amino acids. V was clipped by 5 bases and J by 5 bases; unmatched bases: 10. The germline CDR1 and CDR2 sequences are SNHLY and FYNNEI. CDR3 coding DNA: TGTGCCAGCAGTTCAAACCGGGACAGGGCCCACGAGCAGTACTTC. As protein: CASSSNRDRAHEQYF.

V gene TRBV6-5 combines with J gene TRBJ1-2; 7 bases are shared with TRBD1. Germline V CDR1 and CDR2: MNHEY, SVGAGI. The CDR3 runs 15 residues. V gave up 0 bases and J gave up 8 bases; unmatched junction bases: 9. The CDR3 sequence is CASSYSRTGASGYTF. DNA of the CDR3: TGTGCCAGCAGTTACTCCCGAACAGGGGCTAGCGGCTACACCTTC.

CDR3 DNA sequence: TGTGCCAGCAGTTTCGCGGGGGAGGCCCAGCATTTT. Encoded protein: CASSFAGEAQHF. J is TRBJ1-5 and V is TRBV12-3 or TRBV12-4; perhaps TRBD1 as D (5 bases). Trimming took off 3 bases at V and 11 bases at J, with 11 bases between the two ends. This CDR3 contains 12 residues.

This chain links TRBV7-2 with TRBJ2-7, with D maybe TRBD2 (5 bases). Germline CDR1 reads SGHTA; CDR2 reads FQGNSA. The CDR3 consists of 15 residues. Trimming removed 0 bases at V and 0 bases at J, with 9 bases between. In DNA form, the CDR3 reads TGTGCCAGCAGCTTAGCCAGCGGCAGCTCCTACGAGCAGTACTTC. Translating it yields CASSLASGSSYEQYF.

A few counts support this clone. The chain joins TRBV18 to TRBJ1-1; D not resolved. With 5 bases removed from V and 5 bases from J, the gap between germline ends came to 18 bases. CDR3 length: 15 amino acids. Germline V gives CDR1 KGHSH, CDR2 LQKENI. CDR3 residues: CASSFERGRGTEAFF. The CDR3, as DNA: TGTGCCAGCTCATTCGAACGAGGTAGAGGGACTGAAGCTTTCTTT.

The chain is built from TRBV27 and TRBJ2-1, with 7 bases lining up with TRBD2. The CDR3 loop spans 11 amino acids. CDR1 and CDR2 from the germline V gene are MNHEY and SMNVEV (reference sequence). The V gene end was trimmed by 8 bases and the J gene end by 8 bases; junction bases not matched to a gene: 3. CDR3 protein: CASGGVYEQFF. CDR3 DNA: TGTGCCAGCGGGGGGGTGTATGAGCAGTTCTTC.

The gene calls are TRBV7-9 and TRBJ1-1; D gene ambiguous. Germline V CDR1 and CDR2: SEHNR, FQNEAQ (reference sequence). CDR3 length equals 14 residues. Trimming took 0 bases from V and 1 from J, leaving 6 bases between them. CDR3 nucleotides: TGTGCCAGCAGCTTAGCGCGAGGGAACACTGAAGCTTTCTTT. Its protein is CASSLARGNTEAFF. Full variable domain (outside the CDR3, taken from reference TRBV7-9 and TRBJ1-1): DTGVSQNPRHKITKRGQNVTFRCDPISEHNRLYWYRQTLGQGPEFLTYFQNEAQLEKSRLLSDRFSAERPKGSFSTLEIQRTEQGDSAMYLCASSLARGNTEAFFGQGTRLTVV.

This sequence joins TRBV27 and TRBJ2-7, with a weak D call TRBD1 (5 bases). Trimming took 7 bases from V and 4 from J, leaving 5 bases between them. Germline V CDR1 and CDR2: MNHEY, SMNVEV (reference sequence). This CDR3 has 10 amino acids. The CDR3 coding sequence is TGTGCCAGCAAGGGGTACGAGCAGTACTTC. As protein: CASKGYEQYF.

This clone has just one count. The chain has TRBV2 and TRBJ1-1; D gene ambiguous. Trimming removed 4 bases from V and 5 bases from J, with 8 bases in between. CDR3 length: 12 amino acids. CDR1 and CDR2 (germline): SNHLY, FYNNEI. The DNA of the CDR3 is TGTGCCAGCAGTGTCGCAGGAACTGAAGCTTTCTTT. Amino acids: CASSVAGTEAFF.

The chain combines TRBV29-1 with TRBJ2-3; a weak D match, TRBD2 (5 bases). V lost 3 bases to trimming and J lost 1 base, with 8 bases between them. Germline assignment: CDR1 SQVTM and CDR2 ANQGSEA. This CDR3 spans 13 amino acids. Here the CDR3 reads CSVDWGGTDTQYF. The CDR3 DNA reads TGCAGCGTTGACTGGGGAGGCACAGATACGCAGTATTTT.

This clone was recorded a few times. The V and J genes are TRBV10-3 and TRBJ1-2, with 7 bases aligning to TRBD1. The CDR3 runs to 14 residues. J was trimmed by 4 bases and V by 4 bases; bases with no gene match: 6. Germline V gives CDR1 ENHRY, CDR2 SYGVKD. In DNA, the CDR3 is TGTGCCATCAGTGGGGAACAGGGGACCTATGGCTACACCTTC. It specifies CAISGEQGTYGYTF.

J is TRBJ1-1 and V is TRBV5-5; weak D call: TRBD1 (6 bases). Per germline, CDR1 SGHKS and CDR2 YYEKEE (reference sequence). This CDR3 has 14 residues. Trimming stripped 4 bases from V and 1 base from J, with 11 bases between. CDR3 nucleotides: TGTGCCAGCAGCCCACTCAGGGGGAACACTGAAGCTTTCTTT. Protein: CASSPLRGNTEAFF.

The gene calls are TRBV19 and TRBJ2-5; TRBD2 agrees at 8 bases. CDR3 size: 14 residues. Germline CDR1 and CDR2: LNHDA and SQIVND (reference sequence). J gave up 4 bases and V 3 bases, and 4 bases lay outside the gene matches. CDR3 in amino acids: CASSIYSGAETQYF. CDR3 sequence (DNA): TGTGCCAGTAGTATCTATAGCGGGGCAGAGACCCAGTACTTC. The entire variable domain, with the rest obtained from reference TRBV19 and TRBJ2-5, is as follows: DGGITQSPKYLFRKEGQNVTLSCEQNLNHDAMYWYRQDPGQGLRLIYYSQIVNDFQKGDIAEGYSVSREKKESFPLTVTSAQKNPTAFYLCASSIYSGAETQYFGPGTRLLVL.

The chain recombines TRBV5-1 with TRBJ2-5; perhaps TRBD1 as D (6 bases). The CDR3 is 14 amino acids. Germline V lookup: CDR1 SGHRS, CDR2 YFSETQ. Trimming removed 0 bases from V and 5 bases from J, with 11 bases in between. The CDR3 sequence: CASSLEGQRETQYF. The CDR3, as DNA: TGCGCCAGCAGCTTGGAAGGACAGCGGGAGACCCAGTACTTC.

The genes are TRBV19 and TRBJ2-3; TRBD2 matches 8 bases. The length of the CDR3 is 14 residues. CDR1 is LNHDA, CDR2 SQIVND, per germline (reference sequence). Trimming removed 7 bases from V and 6 bases from J; junction bases left unmatched: 9. CDR3 nucleotides: TGTGCCAGTACACAGGCGGGGGGAGGGGATACGCAGTATTTT. This encodes CASTQAGGGDTQYF. The whole variable domain, remainder taken from reference TRBV19 and TRBJ2-3, is DGGITQSPKYLFRKEGQNVTLSCEQNLNHDAMYWYRQDPGQGLRLIYYSQIVNDFQKGDIAEGYSVSREKKESFPLTVTSAQKNPTAFYLCASTQAGGGDTQYFGPGTRLTVL.

This sequence joins TRBV11-1 and TRBJ2-1; TRBD2 matches at 8 bases. Per the germline V gene, CDR1 is SGHAT and CDR2 is FQDESV (reference sequence). J lost 7 bases, V lost 0 bases, and 2 bases had no gene match. The CDR3 length is 14 residues. CDR3 sequence (DNA): TGTGCCAGCAGCTTAGCACTAGCGGAAAATGAGCAGTTCTTC. Its protein is CASSLALAENEQFF.

This clone was observed a single time. The CDR3 loop is CSGSGGAAEQFF. DNA of the CDR3: TGCAGCGGTAGCGGGGGGGCCGCTGAGCAGTTCTTC. The chain is built from TRBV29-1 and TRBJ2-1, with 11 bases matching TRBD2. The CDR3 runs 12 residues. V shed 7 bases and J 9 bases; nucleotides not matched to a gene: 5. Germline assignment: CDR1 SQVTM and CDR2 ANQGSEA.

As regards this clone: The sample has other DNA sequences that encode this CDR3 too. The V call is TRBV27, the J call TRBJ1-3; D gene unclear. Trimming stripped 2 bases from V and 0 bases from J, with 5 bases between. CDR1 MNHEY and CDR2 SMNVEV come from the germline V gene (reference sequence). The CDR3 length is 14 residues. For the CDR3, the DNA is TGTGCCAGCAGTTTAACGGGCTCTGGAAACACCATATATTTT. It encodes CASSLTGSGNTIYF.